The 23 T cell receptor beta chains below were found in one sample sequenced in a study of blood T cell repertoires in COVID-19. The method was immunoSEQ multiplex PCR; TCRdb's version includes in-frame clones alone and lacks a portion of them. The data contain 150,000 or so clones, about four fifths of them seen just once; the ten biggest clones take up around 3%. The sequencing input was peripheral blood. These receptors were collected from a woman older than 75 with acute or convalescent COVID-19.

This clone was observed many times. The rearrangement uses TRBV15 and TRBJ2-1; 11 nucleotides match TRBD2. The germline gives CDR1 LNHNV, CDR2 YYDKDF (reference sequence). The length of the CDR3 is 14 residues. V was clipped by 6 bases and J by 3 bases; unmatched bases: 1. CDR3 DNA sequence: TGTGCCACCAGAGGGACTAGCGGCTACAATGAGCAGTTCTTC. It yields the protein CATRGTSGYNEQFF.

The chain has TRBV6-5 and TRBJ1-5; D is unclear. The CDR3 runs to 15 residues. V was clipped by 7 bases and J by 2 bases, with 15 bases between them. The V gene's germline CDR1 is MNHEY and CDR2 SVGAGI. The chain's CDR3 is CASTPGSSGNQPQHF. DNA of the CDR3: TGTGCCAGCACCCCCGGCAGTAGCGGCAATCAGCCCCAGCATTTT.

The chain links TRBV7-2 to TRBJ2-5, with 9 bases identical to TRBD2. Looked up from germline, CDR1 is SGHTA and CDR2 is FQGNSA. V shed 6 bases, J shed 3 bases, and the junction held 5 bases outside the gene matches. The CDR3 length is 14 residues. CDR3 sequence (DNA): TGTGCCAGCAGTTCCATAGCGGGGGAAGAGACCCAGTACTTC. This translates into CASSSIAGEETQYF.

V and J are TRBV4-2 and TRBJ2-2; D is uncertain. CDR1 is LGHNA and CDR2 is YNFKEQ in the germline V gene. The CDR3 sequence is 15 residues long. The V end lost 6 bases, the J end lost 0 bases, and 11 bases lay between the germline ends. The CDR3 nucleotides read TGTGCCAGCAGTCACGCCTCAGCGAACACCGGGGAGCTGTTTTTT. It translates to CASSHASANTGELFF.

The chain recombines TRBV2 with TRBJ2-7, with D possibly TRBD2 on 5 matching bases. Germline-derived CDR1 and CDR2 are SNHLY and FYNNEI. The CDR3 has 13 amino acids. Trimming removed 6 bases at V and 4 bases at J, with 13 bases between. Here the CDR3 DNA reads TGTGCCAGCAGAAATCCCGGACTTTACGAGCAGTACTTC. This gives the protein CASRNPGLYEQYF.

The V and J genes are TRBV7-2 and TRBJ2-1; 8 positions agree with TRBD1. Germline-derived CDR1 and CDR2 are SGHTA and FQGNSA. The CDR3 is 14 residues long. The J segment lost 9 bases and the V segment lost 5 bases, leaving 9 bases of the junction unmatched. The CDR3 reads CASSPGDRPPEQFF. CDR3 bases: TGTGCCAGCAGCCCTGGGGACAGGCCACCTGAGCAGTTCTTC.

The V gene is TRBV14, the J gene TRBJ2-5; 10 nucleotides align to TRBD2. Trimming took 5 bases from V and 3 from J; bases not matched to a gene: 18. Germline CDR1 reads SGHDN; CDR2 reads FVKESK. This CDR3 spans 19 amino acids. CDR3 sequence: CASSEFTTSGPLNKETQYF. The CDR3 DNA reads as TGTGCCAGCAGCGAATTTACGACTAGCGGGCCGCTTAACAAAGAGACCCAGTACTTC.

The rearrangement uses TRBV6-5 and TRBJ1-5; TRBD1 matches 9 bases. The J segment lost 4 bases and the V segment lost 0 bases, leaving 4 bases of the junction unmatched. The CDR3 is 16 residues long. The germline V gene has CDR1 MNHEY and CDR2 SVGAGI. CDR3 DNA: TGTGCCAGCAGTTACTCGAGAGACAGGGGGAATCAGCCCCAGCATTTT. Amino acid sequence: CASSYSRDRGNQPQHF.

The chain carries TRBV4-3 and TRBJ1-1; the D is unclear. V was clipped by 2 bases and J by 0 bases, with 10 bases between them. This CDR3 has 15 amino acids. The V gene's germline CDR1 is LGHNA and CDR2 YSLEER. CDR3 in amino acids: CASSQQAAMNTEAFF. DNA for the CDR3: TGCGCCAGCAGCCAACAGGCCGCCATGAACACTGAAGCTTTCTTT.

The V gene is TRBV19, the J gene TRBJ2-7; a weak D match, TRBD1 (5 bases). The CDR3 is made up of 15 amino acids. Germline V gives CDR1 LNHDA, CDR2 SQIVND (reference sequence). V shed 4 bases and J shed 0 bases, with 13 bases lying between them. The CDR3 nucleotides are TGTGCCAGTAGTAGCGGCAGGGTACCCTCCTACGAGCAGTACTTC. It yields the protein CASSSGRVPSYEQYF.

This clone was detected only once. V and J are TRBV15 and TRBJ2-2, with 9 bases matching TRBD1. The CDR3 runs to 14 residues. With 6 bases clipped from V and 7 bases from J, the junction kept 6 bases outside the gene matches. Germline CDR1 reads LNHNV; CDR2 reads YYDKDF (reference sequence). The CDR3 bases are TGTGCCACCAGTGTAACAGGGGGCGGCGGGGAGCTGTTTTTT. This sequence encodes CATSVTGGGGELFF.

V usage is TRBV7-3 and J usage is TRBJ1-2; TRBD1 matches at 9 bases. Germline values: CDR1 SGHTA, CDR2 FQGTGA. This CDR3 contains 15 residues. After removal of 5 bases from V and 4 bases from J, the junction contained 8 bases not matched to a gene. In DNA, the CDR3 is TGTGCCAGCAGCCCCGGACAGGGGTGGAGCTATGGCTACACCTTC. This encodes CASSPGQGWSYGYTF.

J is TRBJ1-5 and V is TRBV5-5, with D unresolved. CDR1 is SGHKS, CDR2 YYEKEE, per germline (reference sequence). The CDR3 sequence is 16 residues long. Trimming removed 1 base at V and 0 bases at J, with 11 bases between. CDR3 protein: CASSLWSGDSNQPQHF. DNA of the CDR3: TGTGCCAGCAGCTTGTGGTCCGGGGATAGCAATCAGCCCCAGCATTTT.

The gene calls are TRBV4-3 and TRBJ2-3, with D possibly TRBD1 on 6 matching bases. Trimming took off 1 base at V and 6 bases at J, with 14 bases between the two ends. From germline, CDR1 is LGHNA and CDR2 YSLEER. The CDR3 has 15 residues. The CDR3 DNA follows: TGCGCCAGCAGCCAAGGGAACTCCCAGGGGGATACGCAGTATTTT. It specifies CASSQGNSQGDTQYF.

The chain is built from TRBV9 and TRBJ1-3; D unresolved. The germline V and J ends were trimmed by 4 bases and 3 bases, with 11 bases remaining between them. Germline V gives CDR1 SGDLS, CDR2 YYNGEE. The CDR3 length is 14 residues. The CDR3 spells CASSSLAVGNTIYF. The CDR3 coding sequence is TGTGCCAGCAGCTCCTTGGCGGTTGGAAACACCATATATTTT.

The chain has TRBV6-5 and TRBJ2-7; TRBD2 agrees at 8 bases. Germline CDR1 reads MNHEY; CDR2 reads SVGAGI. V lost 8 bases, J lost 4 bases, and 10 bases stayed unmatched. The CDR3 covers 14 residues. The CDR3, as DNA: TGTGCCAGCGCCACGGGAGCGGGGGTTTACGAGCAGTACTTC. This translates into CASATGAGVYEQYF.

The chain couples TRBV2 to TRBJ1-1; D gene ambiguous. V dropped 3 bases and J dropped 6 bases, with 8 bases sitting between them. From germline, CDR1 is SNHLY and CDR2 FYNNEI. The CDR3 spans 12 residues. CDR3 region: CASSDGESEAFF. CDR3 DNA: TGTGCCAGCAGTGATGGGGAGTCTGAAGCTTTCTTT.

This chain joins TRBV7-9 and TRBJ1-1; tentative D call: TRBD1 (5 bases). The V and J ends lost 5 bases and 7 bases respectively, with 11 bases between them. Per the germline V gene, CDR1 is SEHNR and CDR2 is FQNEAQ (reference sequence). This CDR3 contains 12 residues. CDR3 residues: CASSPGEIEAFF. CDR3 sequence (DNA): TGTGCCAGCAGCCCGGGGGAGATTGAAGCTTTCTTT.

The CDR3 bases are TGTGCCAGCAATCCGACAGCAACTAATGAAAAACTGTTTTTT. Translating it yields CASNPTATNEKLFF. The J gene is TRBJ1-4, the V gene TRBV2, with D perhaps TRBD1 (5 bases). The V end was cut by 7 bases, the J end by 0 bases, with 9 bases between. Germline CDR1 is SNHLY and CDR2 is FYNNEI. The CDR3 consists of 14 residues. The variable domain in full, with the rest retrieved from reference TRBV2 and TRBJ1-4, is EPEVTQTPSHQVTQMGQEVILRCVPISNHLYFYWYRQILGQKVEFLVSFYNNEISEKSEIFDDQFSVERPDGSNFTLKIRSTKLEDSAMYFCASNPTATNEKLFFGSGTQLSVL.

The chain recombines TRBV30 with TRBJ2-7; D possibly corresponds to TRBD2 (6 bases). V lost 4 bases, J lost 1 base, and 14 bases lay in between. The CDR3 spans 14 residues. CDR1 GTSNPN and CDR2 SVGIG come from the germline V gene (reference sequence). CDR3 residues: CAWTPGRRSYEQYF. The CDR3 DNA sequence: TGTGCCTGGACCCCCGGGAGACGGTCCTACGAGCAGTACTTC.

The CDR3: CASSLDAYNTDTQYF. Here the CDR3 DNA reads TGCGCCAGCAGCTTGGACGCGTATAACACAGATACGCAGTATTTT. The chain is built from TRBV5-1 and TRBJ2-3; unclear D gene. The CDR3 length is 15 residues. Trimming cost V 0 bases and J 2 bases, with 10 bases left between them. The germline gives CDR1 SGHRS, CDR2 YFSETQ. Supplemented by reference TRBV5-1 and TRBJ2-3, the full variable domain reads KAGVTQTPRYLIKTRGQQVTLSCSPISGHRSVSWYQQTPGQGLQFLFEYFSETQRNKGNFPGRFSGRQFSNSRSEMNVSTLELGDSALYLCASSLDAYNTDTQYFGPGTRLTVL.

V and J are TRBV6-2 or TRBV6-3 and TRBJ1-1; 7 bases align to TRBD1. From germline, CDR1 is MNHEY and CDR2 SVGEGT. Trimming at V came to 0 bases and at J to 1 base, leaving 5 bases not matched to a gene. This CDR3 has 16 residues. This CDR3 is CASSYSGQSKNTEAFF. CDR3 nucleotide sequence: TGTGCCAGCAGTTACTCGGGACAGAGCAAGAACACTGAAGCTTTCTTT.

V usage is TRBV19 and J usage is TRBJ2-1, with 8 nucleotides matching TRBD1. Germline CDR1 reads LNHDA; CDR2 reads SQIVND (reference sequence). V lost 2 bases and J lost 6; bases outside the gene matches: 6. There are 15 residues in the CDR3. The CDR3 region is CASSITGTGFNEQFF. CDR3 DNA sequence: TGTGCCAGTAGTATAACAGGGACAGGTTTCAATGAGCAGTTCTTC.